What follows are 15 T cell receptor beta chains derived from one specimen sequenced in a study of Ad26.COV2.S vaccination and SARS-CoV-2 variants. Treatment defined: over 15 received Ad26.COV2.S at low or high dose, single or two shots; roughly five received placebo; per-sample allocation not given. Day 63 following the first vaccine or placebo injection was when the samples were taken. The data were produced by immunoSEQ multiplex PCR, yet TCRdb's version contains in-frame clones alone and is incomplete. Here the sample spans 400,000 to 450,000 clones, approximately 92% being singletons. The sequenced sample was peripheral blood, obtained in a trial of Ad26.COV2.S vaccine versus placebo. These receptor sequences come from a person aged 18-65 years who received the Ad26.COV2.S COVID-19 vaccine or a placebo.

The chain employs TRBV6-5 and TRBJ2-7; D may be TRBD1 or TRBD2 (5 bases each). V lost 6 bases to trimming and J lost 7 bases, with 16 bases between them. The CDR3 is 13 residues long. Germline V lookup: CDR1 MNHEY, CDR2 SVGAGI. CDR3 region: CASSYGWGNEQYF. The CDR3 bases are TGTGCCAGCAGCTATGGTTGGGGGAATGAGCAGTACTTC.

Comments on this clone: The germline gene is not matched at one end of the junction; a read error may be the cause. The V gene is TRBV7-7, the J gene TRBJ2-1; 10 nucleotides line up with TRBD1. CDR1 is SSHAT and CDR2 is FNYEAQ in the germline V gene (reference sequence). The CDR3 is 15 amino acids. CDR3 sequence (DNA): TGTGCTAGCAGCCTTCTGGGACAGGGGACCGATGAGCAGTTCTTC. It yields the protein CASSLLGQGTDEQFF.

The chain recombines TRBV4-1 with TRBJ2-1, with D uncertain. From germline, CDR1 is MGHRA and CDR2 YSYEKL. With 0 bases removed from V and 12 bases from J, the gap between germline ends came to 6 bases. The CDR3 covers 11 residues. The CDR3 loop is CASSQDRAQFF. The CDR3 DNA reads as TGCGCCAGCAGCCAAGATCGCGCGCAGTTCTTC.

This sequence joins TRBV28 and TRBJ2-7; D might be TRBD2 (7 bases). Germline V gives CDR1 MDHEN, CDR2 SYDVKM. The CDR3 has 15 amino acids. V was clipped by 7 bases and J by 3 bases, with 19 bases between them. The CDR3 region is CASTLMRGPLYEQYF. DNA for the CDR3: TGTGCCAGCACCCTTATGCGGGGGCCCCTCTACGAGCAGTACTTC.

The J gene is TRBJ1-6, the V gene TRBV6-5; D remains unclear. Trimming cost V 6 bases and J 5 bases, with 14 bases left between them. Germline CDR1 is MNHEY and CDR2 is SVGAGI. The length of the CDR3 is 15 residues. The CDR3 DNA reads as TGTGCCAGCAGCAAGACAACGCTGGATAATTCACCCCTCCACTTT. As protein: CASSKTTLDNSPLHF.

The chain couples TRBV5-6 to TRBJ2-3; D is ambiguous. The V end lost 4 bases, the J end lost 0 bases, and 15 bases lay between the germline ends. The length of the CDR3 is 16 residues. From germline, CDR1 is SGHDT and CDR2 YYEEEE. The CDR3 coding sequence is TGTGCCAGCAGCCCTCAAGCAGGCCCTAGCACAGATACGCAGTATTTT. It encodes CASSPQAGPSTDTQYF.

The chain recombines TRBV18 with TRBJ1-5, with D unclear. V was cut by 3 bases and J by 4 bases, with 16 bases left in between. CDR1 is KGHSH and CDR2 is LQKENI in the germline V gene. This CDR3 has 16 amino acids. CDR3 sequence reads: CASSPIGLMANQPQHF. In DNA form, the CDR3 reads TGTGCCAGCTCACCGATAGGGTTAATGGCGAATCAGCCCCAGCATTTT. The whole variable domain, filled in from reference TRBV18 and TRBJ1-5, reads NAGVMQNPRHLVRRRGQEARLRCSPMKGHSHVYWYRQLPEEGLKFMVYLQKENIIDESGMPKERFSAEFPKEGPSILRIQQVVRGDSAAYFCASSPIGLMANQPQHFGDGTRLSIL.

The CDR3 protein is CASSQTGTYEQYF. CDR3 sequence (DNA): TGTGCCAGCAGCCAGACCGGCACCTACGAGCAGTACTTC. This rearrangement joins TRBV11-3 to TRBJ2-7; no reliable D call. The CDR3 sequence is 13 residues long. Germline CDR1 and CDR2: SGHNT and YENEEA. Between the trimmed V and J ends, which lost 5 bases and 2 bases, there was a span of 10 bases. The full variable domain, with the rest looked up from reference TRBV11-3 and TRBJ2-7, is EAGVVQSPRYKIIEKKQPVAFWCNPISGHNTLYWYLQNLGQGPELLIRYENEEAVDDSQLPKDRFSAERLKGVDSTLKIQPAELGDSAVYLCASSQTGTYEQYFGPGTRLTVT.

The chain recombines TRBV18 with TRBJ2-5; perhaps TRBD1 as D (6 bases). Germline V gene lookup returns CDR1 KGHSH and CDR2 LQKENI. CDR3 length: 15 residues. V was trimmed by 6 bases and J by 5 bases, leaving 19 bases between them. CDR3 sequence: CASSEPAGVQETQYF. CDR3 in DNA: TGTGCCAGCTCCGAACCGGCAGGGGTCCAGGAGACCCAGTACTTC.

The chain couples TRBV27 to TRBJ2-3; tentative D call: TRBD1 (5 bases). The V end lost 5 bases, the J end lost 2 bases, and 11 bases lay between the germline ends. Germline values: CDR1 MNHEY, CDR2 SMNVEV (reference sequence). The CDR3 loop spans 14 amino acids. The CDR3, as DNA: TGTGCCAGCAGTCCGCGACAGCACACAGATACGCAGTATTTT. It encodes CASSPRQHTDTQYF.

V gene TRBV19 combines with J gene TRBJ1-3; the match to TRBD1 covers 7 bases. The CDR3 has 15 amino acids. Trimming removed 7 bases from V and 5 bases from J; junction bases left unmatched: 11. Per the germline V gene, CDR1 is LNHDA and CDR2 is SQIVND (reference sequence). In nucleotides, the CDR3 is TGTGCCAGTATGGAGACAGGGAATTTGAGAAACACCATATATTTT. Its translation: CASMETGNLRNTIYF.

This chain uses TRBV7-6 with TRBJ2-1, with TRBD2 identical over 11 bases. The CDR3 length is 18 residues. V lost 4 bases to trimming and J lost 3 bases; unmatched junction nucleotides: 11. Germline assignment: CDR1 SGHVS and CDR2 FNYEAQ. CDR3 bases: TGTGCCAGCAGCTCCCGTTCCCTAGCGGGGGGTATCTACAATGAGCAGTTCTTC. This translates into CASSSRSLAGGIYNEQFF.

CDR3 residues: CASSSNRVVGEKLFF. The DNA for the CDR3 is TGTGCCAGCAGTTCAAACAGGGTAGTTGGCGAAAAACTGTTTTTT. This sequence joins TRBV27 and TRBJ1-4, with TRBD1 as a possible D gene (6 bases). The V gene's germline CDR1 is MNHEY and CDR2 SMNVEV (reference sequence). Trimming removed 4 bases at V and 8 bases at J, with 17 bases between. The CDR3 totals 15 residues.

This rearrangement joins TRBV29-1 to TRBJ2-2; D possibly corresponds to TRBD1 (5 bases). CDR1 SQVTM and CDR2 ANQGSEA come from the germline V gene. CDR3 length equals 13 residues. V dropped 7 bases and J dropped 2 bases, with 11 bases sitting between them. The CDR3 is CSGGHANTGELFF. The CDR3 DNA reads as TGCAGCGGTGGACACGCAAACACCGGGGAGCTGTTTTTT.

This clone appeared a single time. J is TRBJ1-1 and V is TRBV6-6; D gene ambiguous. The CDR3 contains 13 residues. Trimming removed 8 bases at V and 1 base at J, with 11 bases between. Germline CDR1 MNHNY, CDR2 SVGAGI (reference sequence). CDR3 sequence (DNA): TGTGCCAGCCCTTCTCCAGGGAACACTGAAGCTTTCTTT. It specifies CASPSPGNTEAFF.